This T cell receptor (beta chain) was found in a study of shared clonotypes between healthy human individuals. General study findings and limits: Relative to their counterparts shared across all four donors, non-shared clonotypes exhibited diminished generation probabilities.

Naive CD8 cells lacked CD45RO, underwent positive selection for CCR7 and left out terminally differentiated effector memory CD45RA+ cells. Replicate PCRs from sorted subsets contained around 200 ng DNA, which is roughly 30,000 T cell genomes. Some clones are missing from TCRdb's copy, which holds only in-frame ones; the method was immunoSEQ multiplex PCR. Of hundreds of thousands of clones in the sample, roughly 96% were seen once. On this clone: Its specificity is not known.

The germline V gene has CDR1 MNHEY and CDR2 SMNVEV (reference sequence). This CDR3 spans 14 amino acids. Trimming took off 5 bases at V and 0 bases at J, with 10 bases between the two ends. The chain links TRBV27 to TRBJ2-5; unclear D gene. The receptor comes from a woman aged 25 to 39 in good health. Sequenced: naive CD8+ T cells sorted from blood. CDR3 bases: TGTGCCAGCAGTATGACACCTCACCAAGAGACCCAGTACTTC. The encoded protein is CASSMTPHQETQYF.